This TCR beta chain was found in a study of blood T cell repertoires in COVID-19. Study information: Whether acute or convalescent, the COVID-19 samples came from the United States, Italy and Spain.

As processed by the authors: Counts of nucleated cells, estimated from reference gene primer amplification, were obtained. Assay used: immunoSEQ multiplex PCR; TCRdb lists only in-frame clones, some missing. From that table come the V and J calls and clone size; the DNA was used to work out D and trimming. The sample includes over 40,000 clones, 86% seen only once; the top ten take about 14%. CDR3 length: 15 amino acids. CDR1 KGHSH and CDR2 LQKENI come from the germline V gene. V shed 6 bases and J 0 bases; nucleotides not matched to a gene: 7. This clone has a single count. The sample comprised peripheral blood. This clonotype originated in a human donor in a cohort sampled during active COVID-19. The genes are TRBV18 and TRBJ2-7, with TRBD2 identical over 8 bases. CDR3 bases: TGTGCCAGCTCTACGGGGGGGCGCAGCTCCTACGAGCAGTACTTC. Protein: CASSTGGRSSYEQYF.